The text below deals with one TCR beta chain. Libraries were prepared by immunoSEQ multiplex PCR; TCRdb keeps only in-frame clonotypes and omits some of them. The table shows more than 400,000 clones, with roughly 87% occurring only once. Cohort 3 recovery required two negative PCRs, clearance, or symptom resolution. Germline lookup yields CDR1 MDHEN and CDR2 SYDVKM. The CDR3 runs to 13 residues. Trimming took 3 bases from V and 8 from J, leaving 10 bases between them. This sample is part of a study of blood T cell repertoires in COVID-19. Overall study context: Italy, Spain and the United States were the sources of the convalescent and acute COVID-19 samples.

Sequencing was carried out using PBMCs or T cells enriched from blood (not recorded which). This sequence originates from a woman aged 18-29 years who had recovered from COVID-19. V is TRBV28 and J is TRBJ2-2; unclear D gene. The CDR3, as DNA: TGTGCCAGCAGTTTCAGTAACGGGGGGGAGCTGTTTTTT. Amino acids: CASSFSNGGELFF.